These T cell receptor beta chains were read from a single sample in a study of vaccination and CD4 T cells after COVID-19. TCRdb re-analysed the PCR reads in MiXCR, keeping a single row per CDR3 protein. The sample carries about 21,000 distinct CDR3 sequences, around three fifths recorded once. This sample comprised CD4+ T cells from blood, obtained before SARS-CoV-2 vaccination. These receptors all stem from a human donor who had recovered from COVID-19. CDR3s include the opening cysteine and the closing phenylalanine or tryptophan. D genes are given only for firm matches.

CDR3	V	J	D
CASTDRVGEQYF	TRBV28	TRBJ2-7	TRBD1
CSVLAAGGAGGGELFF	TRBV20-1	TRBJ2-2	TRBD2
CSARDRGKDTQYF	TRBV20-1	TRBJ2-3	.
CSAPDPGGADTQYF	TRBV20-1	TRBJ2-3	.
CASSDGGRENIQYF	TRBV10-1	TRBJ2-4	TRBD2
CASSLWGTALNSPLHF	TRBV27	TRBJ1-6	TRBD1
CSARESQRPLNYEQYF	TRBV20-1	TRBJ2-7	.
CASSKGQAQETQYF	TRBV7-2	TRBJ2-5	TRBD1
CSAEKGLAGAQFF	TRBV20-1	TRBJ2-1	TRBD2
CASSTTPRVSEQYF	TRBV28	TRBJ2-7	.
CASGRAGTISTDTQYF	TRBV2	TRBJ2-3	.
CASRAGANVLTF	TRBV27	TRBJ2-6	.
CASTRPGTGYGYTF	TRBV27	TRBJ1-2	TRBD1
CSARDGQYEQYF	TRBV20-1	TRBJ2-7	.
CASSFAGLSNQPQHF	TRBV12-3/TRBV12-4	TRBJ1-5	.
CASSQAGWAGELFF	TRBV4-1	TRBJ2-2	.
CASSLTQGHQETQYF	TRBV7-3	TRBJ2-5	.
CASSRTATDTQYF	TRBV11-3	TRBJ2-3	.
CSAIAGAEETQYF	TRBV20-1	TRBJ2-5	TRBD2
CASSVQGLLGLGQETQYF	TRBV2	TRBJ2-5	TRBD1
CASTQGTRWETQYF	TRBV5-1	TRBJ2-5	TRBD2
CAIGQGDQPQHF	TRBV10-3	TRBJ1-5	TRBD1
CASSSPAGGDYEQYF	TRBV28	TRBJ2-7	TRBD2
CAISEAQGGGYTF	TRBV10-3	TRBJ1-2	TRBD1
CSAAPSAGGTSTQYF	TRBV20-1	TRBJ2-3	TRBD2
CASSEGLAGVYEQFF	TRBV7-3	TRBJ2-1	TRBD2
CASSHYLPGTGVDQPQHF	TRBV4-3	TRBJ1-5	TRBD1
CASSPTGTGLNQPQHF	TRBV27	TRBJ1-5	TRBD1
CASSLFTDQETQYF	TRBV5-1	TRBJ2-5	.
CATSRANGRRGEKLFF	TRBV15	TRBJ1-4	.
CSATGTGHNTGELFF	TRBV20-1	TRBJ2-2	TRBD1